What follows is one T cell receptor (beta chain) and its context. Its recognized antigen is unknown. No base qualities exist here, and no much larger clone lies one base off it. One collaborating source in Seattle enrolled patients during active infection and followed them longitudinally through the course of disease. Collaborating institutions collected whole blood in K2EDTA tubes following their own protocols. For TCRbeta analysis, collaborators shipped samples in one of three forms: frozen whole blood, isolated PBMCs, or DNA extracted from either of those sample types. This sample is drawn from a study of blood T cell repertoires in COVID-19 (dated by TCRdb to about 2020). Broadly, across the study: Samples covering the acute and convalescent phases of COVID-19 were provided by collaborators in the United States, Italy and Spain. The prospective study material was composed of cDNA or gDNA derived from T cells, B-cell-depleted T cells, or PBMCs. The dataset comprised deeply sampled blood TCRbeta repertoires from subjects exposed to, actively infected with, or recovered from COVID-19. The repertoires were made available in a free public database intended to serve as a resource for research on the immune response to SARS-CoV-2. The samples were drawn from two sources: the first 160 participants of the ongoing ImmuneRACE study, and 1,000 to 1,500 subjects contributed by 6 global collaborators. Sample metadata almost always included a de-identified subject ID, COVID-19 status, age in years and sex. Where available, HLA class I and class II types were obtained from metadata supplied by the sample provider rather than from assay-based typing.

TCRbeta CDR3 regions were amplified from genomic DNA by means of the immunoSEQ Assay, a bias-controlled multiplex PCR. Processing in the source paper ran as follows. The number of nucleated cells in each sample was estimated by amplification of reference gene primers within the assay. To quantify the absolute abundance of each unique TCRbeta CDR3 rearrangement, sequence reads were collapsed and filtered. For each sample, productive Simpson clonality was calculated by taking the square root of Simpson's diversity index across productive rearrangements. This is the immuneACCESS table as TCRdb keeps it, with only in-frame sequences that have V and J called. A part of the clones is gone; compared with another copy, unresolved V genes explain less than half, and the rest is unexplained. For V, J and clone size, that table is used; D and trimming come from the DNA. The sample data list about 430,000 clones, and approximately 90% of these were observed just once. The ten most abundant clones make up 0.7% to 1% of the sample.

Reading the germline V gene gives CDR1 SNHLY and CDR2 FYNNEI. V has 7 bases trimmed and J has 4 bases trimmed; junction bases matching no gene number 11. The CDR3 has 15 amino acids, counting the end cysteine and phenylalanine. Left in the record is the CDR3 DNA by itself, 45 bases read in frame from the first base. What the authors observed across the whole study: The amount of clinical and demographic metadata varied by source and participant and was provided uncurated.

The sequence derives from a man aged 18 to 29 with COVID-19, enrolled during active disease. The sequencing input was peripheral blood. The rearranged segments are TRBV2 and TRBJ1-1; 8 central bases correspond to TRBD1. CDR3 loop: CASNVQGALPTEAFF. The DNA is TGTGCCAGCAACGTTCAGGGGGCGCTTCCCACTGAAGCTTTCTTT.